This passage covers 15 T cell receptor beta chains from one sample sequenced in a study of regulatory T cells in long-lasting Graves disease. Combining iRepertoire HTBI primers with Arm-PCR of CDR3 regions, the authors built TCR beta libraries. Each CDR3 protein is one row after TCRdb ran MiXCR on the multiplex PCR reads. The sample consists of fewer than 650,000 distinct CDR3 sequences, roughly 15% of them appearing once. Described time point: newly diagnosed GD, antithyroid drugs for less than 3 months. Isolated PBMC RNA provided the starting material for the TCR library. The same data also contributed to another study, on T cells in Graves' hyperthyroidism and ophthalmopathy.

The sample in question was peripheral blood mononuclear cells (PBMCs), obtained at new diagnosis, from a patient treated with antithyroid drugs. Every receptor here comes from a man younger than 35 with Graves disease.

This clonotype was seen a few times. The junction departs from the called germline gene at one end, perhaps through a read error. The gene calls are TRBV7-7 and TRBJ2-3; 8 bases map to TRBD1. The CDR3 spans 16 residues. Per the germline V gene, CDR1 is SSHAT and CDR2 is FNYEAQ (reference sequence). DNA of the CDR3: TGTGCTAGCAGCCCAACAGGGGGACGGTACGCAGATACGCAGTATTTT. Translated, it gives CASSPTGGRYADTQYF.

There are many counts of this clonotype. This rearrangement joins TRBV28 to TRBJ2-7; 8 nucleotides match TRBD1. CDR1 is MDHEN and CDR2 is SYDVKM in the germline V gene. The V segment lost 4 bases and the J segment 0 bases; nucleotides outside the gene matches: 5. The CDR3 loop spans 15 amino acids. The CDR3 DNA follows: TGTGCCAGCAGTTACAGGGGGGATAGCTCCTACGAGCAGTACTTC. This sequence encodes CASSYRGDSSYEQYF.

This clonotype was counted many times. The V gene is TRBV7-8, the J gene TRBJ2-7, with 7 bases matching TRBD2. The ends lost 1 base at V and 5 bases at J; junction bases unmatched: 5. Germline loops: CDR1 SGHVS, CDR2 FQNEAQ. The CDR3 runs to 14 residues. For the CDR3, the DNA is TGTGCCAGCAGCTTAGATCGGGGGGTGAACGAGCAGTACTTC. This codes for CASSLDRGVNEQYF.

The chain recombines TRBV10-1 with TRBJ2-7, with 10 bases lining up with TRBD2. This CDR3 comprises 13 residues. V shed 8 bases and J 4 bases; nucleotides not matched to a gene: 5. CDR1 and CDR2 (germline): WNHNN, SYGVQD (reference sequence). As DNA, the CDR3 is TGCGCCAGCGGCGGGACTAGCGTTTACGAGCAGTACTTC. It yields the protein CASGGTSVYEQYF.

Of note for this clonotype: The junction does not match germline at one end; this may be a read error. The chain joins TRBV2 to TRBJ2-2; 9 positions match TRBD1. Germline V gives CDR1 SNHLY, CDR2 FYNNEI. This CDR3 region has 18 residues. The CDR3 DNA sequence: TGTGCCACCAATAGGGACAGGGCGAGCTATAGGAACACCGGGGAGCTGTCTTTT. Translation gives CATNRDRASYRNTGELSF. The whole variable domain, filled in from reference TRBV2 and TRBJ2-2, reads EPEVTQTPSHQVTQMGQEVILRCVPISNHLYFYWYRQILGQKVEFLVSFYNNEISEKSEIFDDQFSVERPDGSNFTLKIRSTKLEDSAMYFCATNRDRASYRNTGELSFGEGSRLTVL.

This clonotype has more than one count but fewer than ten. The chain combines TRBV13 with TRBJ1-1; TRBD1 aligns across 10 bases. Germline V lookup: CDR1 PRHDT, CDR2 FYEKMQ (reference sequence). This CDR3 region has 15 residues. The V segment lost 5 bases and the J segment 4 bases; nucleotides outside the gene matches: 7. The DNA of the CDR3 is TGTGCCAGCAGCGCAGACAGGGGGCTTGTCACTGAAGCTTTCTTT. It is translated as CASSADRGLVTEAFF.

The chain has TRBV5-5 and TRBJ2-5; 7 bases fit TRBD2. V lost 0 bases to trimming and J lost 0 bases; unmatched junction nucleotides: 8. Germline values: CDR1 SGHKS, CDR2 YYEKEE (reference sequence). The CDR3 is 17 amino acids. The CDR3 region is CASSLVGLAAYQETQYF. The CDR3 DNA reads as TGTGCCAGCAGCTTGGTCGGGCTAGCGGCGTACCAAGAGACCCAGTACTTC.

This clonotype was observed many times. The V gene is TRBV5-5, the J gene TRBJ2-7; the D call may be TRBD1 or TRBD2 (5 bases each). V shed 4 bases and J shed 3 bases, with 14 bases lying between them. This CDR3 comprises 14 residues. Looked up from germline, CDR1 is SGHKS and CDR2 is YYEKEE (reference sequence). CDR3 loop: CASSRGTVYYEQYF. The CDR3 region has the DNA TGTGCCAGCAGCCGTGGGACGGTCTACTACGAGCAGTACTTC.

This clonotype was observed at least ten times. This rearrangement joins TRBV27 to TRBJ2-1; 10 nucleotides agree with TRBD2. The V gene end was trimmed by 11 bases and the J gene end by 12 bases; junction bases not matched to a gene: 13. In germline, CDR1 is MNHEY, CDR2 SMNVEV (reference sequence). The CDR3 sequence is 13 residues long. CDR3 loop: CAVEREGSGRQFF. Here the CDR3 DNA reads TGTGCCGTTGAGCGGGAGGGGTCGGGCCGGCAGTTCTTC.

The sample holds many counts of this clonotype. The chain combines TRBV11-2 with TRBJ2-3; no definite D call. The CDR3 is 16 amino acids. Germline CDR1 SGHAT, CDR2 FQNNGV. V was clipped by 0 bases and J by 4 bases, with 14 bases between them. CDR3: CASSLDGAETADTQYF. CDR3 coding DNA: TGTGCCAGCAGCTTAGATGGCGCGGAAACAGCAGATACGCAGTATTTT.

In this sample, this clonotype turned up a few times. The chain links TRBV12-3 or TRBV12-4 to TRBJ2-6; no reliable D call. Trimming stripped 3 bases from V and 4 bases from J, with 13 bases between. This CDR3 comprises 16 residues. As DNA, the CDR3 is TGTGCCAGCAGTTTCTCCCAGGCGCGAGGGGCCAACGTCCTGACTTTC. Translating it yields CASSFSQARGANVLTF.

This clonotype was counted once. The CDR3 coding sequence is TGTGCCAGCAGTTACGCTCGGAATTCACCCCTCCACTTT. Amino acid sequence: CASSYARNSPLHF. The genes are TRBV6-5 and TRBJ1-6; D is unresolved. V shed 2 bases and J shed 7 bases, with 6 bases lying between them. The CDR3 has 13 amino acids. The V gene's germline CDR1 is MNHEY and CDR2 SVGAGI.

This clonotype was seen many times. V gene TRBV12-3 or TRBV12-4 combines with J gene TRBJ2-1; D ambiguous. Trimming shortened V by 5 bases and J by 4 bases, and 21 bases separated the two germline ends. CDR3 size: 17 residues. The CDR3 reads CASSPTRRTDPYNEQFF. DNA for the CDR3: TGTGCCAGCAGTCCGACTCGCCGGACGGATCCTTACAATGAGCAGTTCTTC.

The chain couples TRBV2 to TRBJ1-2, with 7 bases fitting TRBD1. Trimming took 6 bases from V and 7 from J; bases not matched to a gene: 11. This CDR3 is 14 amino acids long. Germline V lookup: CDR1 SNHLY, CDR2 FYNNEI. CDR3 in amino acids: CASSVTGVVSGYTF. For the CDR3, the DNA is TGTGCCAGCAGCGTAACAGGGGTAGTAAGTGGCTACACCTTC. Full variable domain (remainder filled in from reference TRBV2 and TRBJ1-2): EPEVTQTPSHQVTQMGQEVILRCVPISNHLYFYWYRQILGQKVEFLVSFYNNEISEKSEIFDDQFSVERPDGSNFTLKIRSTKLEDSAMYFCASSVTGVVSGYTFGSGTRLTVV.

This clonotype came up many times. The chain uses TRBV24-1 and TRBJ2-5, with 7 positions matching TRBD2. The V gene end was trimmed by 4 bases and the J gene end by 2 bases; junction bases not matched to a gene: 12. The CDR3 is 17 amino acids. The V gene's germline CDR1 is KGHDR and CDR2 SFDVKD. CDR3: CATSDRSSGGAQETQYF. DNA for the CDR3: TGTGCCACCAGTGACCGCTCTAGCGGAGGGGCGCAAGAGACCCAGTACTTC.